The 9 T cell receptor beta chains presented below share a single source sample, sequenced in a study of T cell clonality in common variable immunodeficiency. This table comes from immunoSEQ multiplex PCR, and its TCRdb copy is limited to in-frame clones, with some not included. Singletons are absent from the sample, which has some 52,000 clones. What was sequenced was peripheral blood mononuclear cells. The receptors derive from a person between 18 and 69 years old in good health.

This clone was observed many times. At one boundary the junction diverges from the germline segment, which might be a read error. The read terminates 3 residues before the CDR3 end, so the remaining end is supplied by the germline J gene. The chain employs TRBV14 and TRBJ1-2; the D gene is possibly TRBD1 (6 bases). This CDR3 is built from 15 residues. CDR1 is SGHDN, CDR2 FVKESK, per germline. Partial CDR3 DNA: TGTGCCAGCAGCCAAGTAGGGGGGGGCGTCTATGAC. Its translation: CASSQVGGGVYD. The CDR3 in full is CASSQVGGGVYDYTF.

This clone was counted many times. The CDR3 extends 3 residues past the end of the read, so its final part is completed from the germline J gene. The chain links TRBV30 to TRBJ2-2; 11 bases line up with TRBD2. Germline lookup yields CDR1 GTSNPN and CDR2 SVGIG (reference sequence). The V and J ends lost 4 bases and 7 bases, in that order; junction bases with no gene match: 2. The CDR3 covers 13 residues. The CDR3 region is CAWISGRDGELFF. The part of the CDR3 DNA that was read is TGTGCCTGGATTAGCGGGAGGGACGGGGAG.

This clone was observed many times. The read comes to an end 3 residues before the CDR3 does, leaving the germline J gene to fill in the end. The chain carries TRBV2 and TRBJ2-7; the D gene is possibly TRBD1 (7 bases). Germline V gene data show CDR1 as SNHLY and CDR2 as FYNNEI. Deletions cut 3 bases from V and 2 bases from J, with 14 bases between. The CDR3 spans 15 residues. The part of the CDR3 DNA that was read is TGTGCCAGCAGTGAGGGTGCAGGGGGGACCTACGAG. This encodes CASSEGAGGTYE. From start to end, the CDR3 is CASSEGAGGTYEQYF.

This clone was detected only a few times. Read coverage stops 3 residues before the CDR3 terminus; the germline J gene supplies the remainder. The chain employs TRBV19 and TRBJ1-2; 7 bases agree with TRBD1. CDR3 length: 15 residues. CDR1 and CDR2 (germline): LNHDA, SQIVND (reference sequence). CDR3 bases read: TGTGCCAGTAGTGCGAACAGGGGATGGTACAATGAC. It codes for CASSANRGWYND. The entire CDR3 sequence reads CASSANRGWYNDYTF. The whole variable domain, remainder taken from reference TRBV19 and TRBJ1-2, is DGGITQSPKYLFRKEGQNVTLSCEQNLNHDAMYWYRQDPGQGLRLIYYSQIVNDFQKGDIAEGYSVSREKKESFPLTVTSAQKNPTAFYLCASSANRGWYNDYTFGSGTRLTVV.

This clone was counted many times. The read halts 3 residues ahead of the CDR3 end, with the missing end drawn from the germline J gene. The chain couples TRBV20-1 to TRBJ2-7; TRBD2 aligns across 8 bases. J was trimmed by 5 bases and V by 0 bases; bases with no gene match: 6. The CDR3 has 14 residues. The germline V gene has CDR1 DFQATT and CDR2 SNEGSKA (reference sequence). CDR3: CSARDPSGSNEQYF. The covered CDR3 bases are TGCAGTGCTAGAGATCCTAGCGGGTCTAACGAG.

This clone has a count of ten or more. CDR3 sequence: CASSYSRQSDGYTF. The part of the CDR3 DNA that was read is TGTGCCAGCAGTTACTCGAGACAGTCAGATGGC. The chain joins TRBV6-2 or TRBV6-3 to TRBJ1-2, with a possible D match to TRBD1 (5 bases). With the read ending 3 residues before the CDR3 end, the germline J gene is used to fill in that end. This CDR3 is 14 amino acids long. The V end was cut by 0 bases, the J end by 6 bases, with 11 bases between. Per germline, CDR1 MNHEY and CDR2 SVGEGT.

This clone turned up a few times. The sequence runs out 3 residues before the end of the CDR3; the remainder is reconstructed from the germline J gene. This chain joins TRBV20-1 and TRBJ2-7, with D maybe TRBD1 (6 bases). CDR3 size: 14 residues. Germline V gene sequence: CDR1 DFQATT, CDR2 SNEGSKA (reference sequence). The V and J ends lost 4 bases and 1 base respectively, with 14 bases between them. The CDR3 DNA, read in part, is TGCAGTGCTACCAACCGCAGGGGATCCTACGAG. Amino acids: CSATNRRGSYE. The full CDR3 protein reads CSATNRRGSYEQYF.

This clone occurred a few times. Coverage ceases 3 residues before the CDR3 finishes, and the germline J gene fills in the end. This sequence joins TRBV7-9 and TRBJ1-1; TRBD1 matches 8 bases. The CDR3 is 15 amino acids. The germline gives CDR1 SEHNR, CDR2 FQNEAQ (reference sequence). Trimming cost V 4 bases and J 4 bases; bases outside gene matches: 8. The part of the CDR3 DNA that was read is TGTGCCAGCAGCTGGACAGGGCTGCTGGCCACTGAA. Protein sequence: CASSWTGLLATE. The entire CDR3 sequence reads CASSWTGLLATEAFF.

This clone has a count of ten or more. The CDR3 end lies 3 residues beyond the end of the read and is filled in from the germline J gene. The chain uses TRBV20-1 and TRBJ2-7; TRBD2 matches at 9 bases. CDR1 and CDR2 from the germline V gene are DFQATT and SNEGSKA (reference sequence). The J segment lost 2 bases and the V segment lost 5 bases, leaving 7 bases of the junction unmatched. This CDR3 has 14 amino acids. This chain's CDR3 is CSASSPSGAYEQYF. The DNA read from the CDR3 is TGCAGTGCTTCGTCACCTAGCGGGGCCTACGAG.